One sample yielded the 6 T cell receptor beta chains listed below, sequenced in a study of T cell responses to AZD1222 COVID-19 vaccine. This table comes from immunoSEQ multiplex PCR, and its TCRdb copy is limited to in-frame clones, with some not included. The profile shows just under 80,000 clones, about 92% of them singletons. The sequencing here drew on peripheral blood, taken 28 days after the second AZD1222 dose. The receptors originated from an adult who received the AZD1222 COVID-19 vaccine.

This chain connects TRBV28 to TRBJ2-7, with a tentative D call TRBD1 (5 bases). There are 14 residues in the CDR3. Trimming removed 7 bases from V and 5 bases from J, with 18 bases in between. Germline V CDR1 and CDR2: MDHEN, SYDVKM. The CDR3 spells CASTVDSLRDEQYF. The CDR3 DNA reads TGTGCCAGCACCGTAGACAGCCTTAGGGACGAGCAGTACTTC. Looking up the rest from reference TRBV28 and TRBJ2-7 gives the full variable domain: DVKVTQSSRYLVKRTGEKVFLECVQDMDHENMFWYRQDPGLGLRLIYFSYDVKMKEKGDIPEGYSVSREKKERFSLILESASTNQTSMYLCASTVDSLRDEQYFGPGTRLTVT.

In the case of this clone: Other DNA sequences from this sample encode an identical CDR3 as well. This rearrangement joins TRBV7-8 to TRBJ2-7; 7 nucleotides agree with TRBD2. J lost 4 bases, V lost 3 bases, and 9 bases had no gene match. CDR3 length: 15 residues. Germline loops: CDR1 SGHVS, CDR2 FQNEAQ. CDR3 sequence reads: CASSLSAGVGYEQYF. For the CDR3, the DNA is TGTGCCAGCAGCTTGAGCGCGGGAGTAGGTTACGAGCAGTACTTC. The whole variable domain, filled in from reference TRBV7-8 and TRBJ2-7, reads GAGVSQSPRYKVAKRGQDVALRCDPISGHVSLFWYQQALGQGPEFLTYFQNEAQLDKSGLPSDRFFAERPEGSVSTLKIQRTQQEDSAVYLCASSLSAGVGYEQYFGPGTRLTVT.

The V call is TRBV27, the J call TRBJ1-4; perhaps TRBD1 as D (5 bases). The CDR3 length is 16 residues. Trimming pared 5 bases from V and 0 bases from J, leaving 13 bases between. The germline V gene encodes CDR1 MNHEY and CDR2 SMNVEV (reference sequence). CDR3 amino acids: CASSPWDGATNEKLFF. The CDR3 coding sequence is TGTGCCAGCAGTCCCTGGGACGGAGCAACTAATGAAAAACTGTTTTTT.

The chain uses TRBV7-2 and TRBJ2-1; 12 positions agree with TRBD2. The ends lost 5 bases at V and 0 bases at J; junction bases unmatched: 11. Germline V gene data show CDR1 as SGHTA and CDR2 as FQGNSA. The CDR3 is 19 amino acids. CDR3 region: CASSEGLAGRSFSYNEQFF. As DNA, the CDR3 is TGTGCCAGCAGCGAAGGACTAGCGGGAAGATCCTTCTCCTACAATGAGCAGTTCTTC. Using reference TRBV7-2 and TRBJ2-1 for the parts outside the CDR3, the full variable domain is GAGVSQSPSNKVTEKGKDVELRCDPISGHTALYWYRQSLGQGLEFLIYFQGNSAPDKSGLPSDRFSAERTGGSVSTLTIQRTQQEDSAVYLCASSEGLAGRSFSYNEQFFGPGTRLTVL.

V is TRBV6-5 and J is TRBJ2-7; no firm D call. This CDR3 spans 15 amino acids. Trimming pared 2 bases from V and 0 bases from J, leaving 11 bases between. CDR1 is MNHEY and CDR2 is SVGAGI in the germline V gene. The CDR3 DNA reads TGTGCCAGCAGTTACAGAGCAGTTAGCTCCTACGAGCAGTACTTC. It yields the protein CASSYRAVSSYEQYF.

In nucleotides, the CDR3 is TGTGCCAGCAGCGGCGAGCCTAGCACTGAAGCTTTCTTT. Protein sequence: CASSGEPSTEAFF. The V gene is TRBV9, the J gene TRBJ1-1; D uncertain. V was clipped by 3 bases and J by 4 bases, with 10 bases between them. The germline V gene has CDR1 SGDLS and CDR2 YYNGEE. The CDR3 runs to 13 residues.